Presented here are 25 T cell receptor beta chains from one specimen sequenced in a study of blood T cell repertoires in COVID-19. The assay was immunoSEQ multiplex PCR, and TCRdb's table has in-frame clones only and misses some. Here the sample spans 40,000 to 60,000 clones, around 68% being singletons. The sample comprised peripheral blood. These receptors were taken from a woman aged 70-85 years with acute or convalescent COVID-19.

The chain uses TRBV4-1 and TRBJ1-5, with a tentative D call TRBD1 (6 bases). Deletions cut 5 bases from V and 5 bases from J, with 13 bases between. The CDR3 has 14 amino acids. Germline values: CDR1 MGHRA, CDR2 YSYEKL. The CDR3 DNA is TGCGCCAGCAGCACACAGGGAGACGATCAGCCCCAGCATTTT. Protein product: CASSTQGDDQPQHF.

The DNA of the CDR3 is TGTGCCAAACGTCAGAGCGGGAATGACGAGCAGTACTTC. Protein product: CAKRQSGNDEQYF. This chain joins TRBV2 and TRBJ2-7; 7 nucleotides agree with TRBD2. CDR3 size: 13 residues. V shed 10 bases and J 5 bases; nucleotides not matched to a gene: 11. Looked up from germline, CDR1 is SNHLY and CDR2 is FYNNEI.

This rearrangement joins TRBV2 to TRBJ1-1; D gene ambiguous. With 6 bases removed from V and 5 bases from J, the gap between germline ends came to 16 bases. CDR1 SNHLY and CDR2 FYNNEI come from the germline V gene. The CDR3 extends over 14 amino acids. CDR3 in amino acids: CASSAKMGETEAFF. Written as DNA, the CDR3 is TGTGCCAGCAGCGCGAAAATGGGCGAAACTGAAGCTTTCTTT.

The chain links TRBV19 to TRBJ1-1, with 7 bases aligning to TRBD1. Germline V gene data show CDR1 as LNHDA and CDR2 as SQIVND (reference sequence). The CDR3 spans 15 residues. Germline trimming cut 5 bases from V and 3 bases from J; bases unmatched to any gene: 9. Here the CDR3 reads CASSQEAQGDTEAFF. The DNA of the CDR3 is TGTGCCAGTAGTCAGGAGGCCCAGGGGGACACTGAAGCTTTCTTT.

J is TRBJ1-5 and V is TRBV28, with a tentative D call TRBD1 (5 bases). Trimming shortened V by 3 bases and J by 6 bases, and 9 bases separated the two germline ends. There are 13 residues in the CDR3. Germline values: CDR1 MDHEN, CDR2 SYDVKM. Written as DNA, the CDR3 is TGTGCCAGCAGTTTCACGGGGGTTCAGCCCCAGCATTTT. Protein product: CASSFTGVQPQHF.

The CDR3 DNA reads as TGTGCCACCAGCAGACTAGCGGGAGGGGTCAATGAGCAGTTCTTC. This encodes CATSRLAGGVNEQFF. The rearrangement uses TRBV15 and TRBJ2-1; TRBD2 matches 12 bases. V gave up 2 bases and J gave up 6 bases; unmatched junction bases: 2. The CDR3 sequence is 15 residues long. Germline V gene sequence: CDR1 LNHNV, CDR2 YYDKDF (reference sequence).

The rearrangement uses TRBV5-1 and TRBJ1-4, with 10 positions matching TRBD1. With V trimmed by 2 bases and J by 6 bases, 1 base remained unmatched. CDR3 length: 14 residues. The germline CDR1 and CDR2 sequences are SGHRS and YFSETQ. Here the CDR3 DNA reads TGCGCCAGCAGCTTTGGACAGGGGGATGAAAAACTGTTTTTT. Translating it yields CASSFGQGDEKLFF.

The chain recombines TRBV11-3 with TRBJ2-1, with TRBD2 as a possible D gene (5 bases). Germline lookup yields CDR1 SGHNT and CDR2 YENEEA. V lost 1 base to trimming and J lost 6 bases, with 16 bases between them. The CDR3 has 16 amino acids. The CDR3 DNA follows: TGTGCCAGCAGCTTAGGGCGCGGGTCTCGACCCAATGAGCAGTTCTTC. This gives the protein CASSLGRGSRPNEQFF.

V usage is TRBV30 and J usage is TRBJ1-2, with D hard to call. This CDR3 has 14 residues. V lost 0 bases to trimming and J lost 2 bases, with 10 bases between them. Looked up from germline, CDR1 is GTSNPN and CDR2 is SVGIG (reference sequence). Written as DNA, the CDR3 is TGTGCCTGGAGTGTACGGGTATTAAACTATGGCTACACCTTC. Its protein product is CAWSVRVLNYGYTF. The full variable domain, rest sourced from reference TRBV30 and TRBJ1-2, is SQTIHQWPATLVQPVGSPLSLECTVEGTSNPNLYWYRQAAGRGLQLLFYSVGIGQISSEVPQNLSASRPQDRQFILSSKKLLLSDSGFYLCAWSVRVLNYGYTFGSGTRLTVV.

This clone was seen just once. V usage is TRBV10-3 and J usage is TRBJ2-3; TRBD1 is a possible D gene (6 bases). This CDR3 contains 15 residues. With 7 bases removed from V and 1 base from J, the gap between germline ends came to 15 bases. Germline V gives CDR1 ENHRY, CDR2 SYGVKD. This CDR3 is CAITSGTRRTDTQYF. In DNA, the CDR3 is TGTGCCATCACATCCGGGACAAGACGCACAGATACGCAGTATTTT.

This clone has only a few counts. The chain links TRBV27 to TRBJ2-5, with 8 bases identical to TRBD2. Germline CDR1 is MNHEY and CDR2 is SMNVEV (reference sequence). The V segment lost 3 bases and the J segment 2 bases; nucleotides outside the gene matches: 8. The CDR3 runs to 16 residues. This CDR3 reads CASSFGSGIEQETQYF. For the CDR3, the DNA is TGTGCCAGCAGTTTCGGTAGCGGGATAGAACAAGAGACCCAGTACTTC.

The gene calls are TRBV6-5 and TRBJ1-2; 8 bases line up with TRBD1. V gave up 6 bases and J gave up 4 bases; unmatched junction bases: 7. This CDR3 has 14 amino acids. Germline-derived CDR1 and CDR2 are MNHEY and SVGAGI. Here the CDR3 reads CASSRQGTLYGYTF. The DNA of the CDR3 is TGTGCCAGCAGCCGACAGGGGACGCTCTATGGCTACACCTTC.

The chain recombines TRBV19 with TRBJ1-4; D remains ambiguous. Trimming took 4 bases from V and 6 from J, leaving 6 bases between them. In germline, CDR1 is LNHDA, CDR2 SQIVND (reference sequence). This CDR3 has 12 amino acids. The CDR3 region has the DNA TGTGCCAGTAGTACCGGGGATGAAAAACTGTTTTTT. It encodes CASSTGDEKLFF.

CDR3 protein: CASSSGVMGSPLHF. The DNA for the CDR3 is TGTGCCAGCTCATCAGGGGTAATGGGTTCACCCCTCCACTTT. The chain uses TRBV18 and TRBJ1-6; possible D gene TRBD1, 6 bases. The V gene's germline CDR1 is KGHSH and CDR2 LQKENI. The CDR3 loop spans 14 amino acids. The V gene lost 5 bases and the J gene lost 9 bases, with 14 bases spanning the gap.

This chain joins TRBV6-6 and TRBJ2-1; TRBD2 matches at 8 bases. This CDR3 is 16 amino acids long. The germline CDR1 and CDR2 sequences are MNHNY and SVGAGI (reference sequence). With 3 bases clipped from V and 10 bases from J, the junction kept 14 bases outside the gene matches. The CDR3 spells CASSYSTGTRWGEQFF. CDR3 DNA: TGTGCCAGCAGTTATTCTACCGGGACTAGGTGGGGGGAGCAGTTCTTC.

The chain recombines TRBV7-9 with TRBJ2-1; D might be TRBD1 (6 bases). Germline lookup yields CDR1 SEHNR and CDR2 FQNEAQ (reference sequence). This CDR3 region has 17 residues. Trimming took 5 bases from V and 2 from J, leaving 19 bases between them. The CDR3 bases are TGTGCCAGCAGCGCCAACAGGGAATACCGTACCTACAATGAGCAGTTCTTC. Translating gives CASSANREYRTYNEQFF.

V is TRBV19 and J is TRBJ2-3, with a weak D call TRBD2 (5 bases). Trimming pared 1 base from V and 4 bases from J, leaving 9 bases between. The CDR3 runs 14 residues. Germline V gene data show CDR1 as LNHDA and CDR2 as SQIVND (reference sequence). CDR3 protein: CASSIGGSPDTQYF. CDR3 nucleotide sequence: TGTGCCAGTAGTATAGGAGGGTCTCCAGATACGCAGTATTTT.

This clone was counted between two and nine times. The genes are TRBV7-2 and TRBJ1-1; no firm D call. The CDR3 spans 12 residues. From germline, CDR1 is SGHTA and CDR2 FQGNSA. V lost 5 bases, J lost 7 bases, and 11 bases lay in between. CDR3 loop: CASSLRGDEAFF. Here the CDR3 DNA reads TGTGCCAGCAGCCTTCGGGGAGATGAAGCTTTCTTT. Variable domain in full (rest from reference TRBV7-2 and TRBJ1-1): GAGVSQSPSNKVTEKGKDVELRCDPISGHTALYWYRQSLGQGLEFLIYFQGNSAPDKSGLPSDRFSAERTGGSVSTLTIQRTQQEDSAVYLCASSLRGDEAFFGQGTRLTVV.

The chain carries TRBV7-9 and TRBJ2-1; 10 positions match TRBD2. With 5 bases clipped from V and 13 bases from J, the junction kept 20 bases outside the gene matches. Germline assignment: CDR1 SEHNR and CDR2 FQNEAQ (reference sequence). The CDR3 is 17 residues long. CDR3 region: CASSESWEAGGSLLQFF. The CDR3 region has the DNA TGTGCCAGCAGCGAGTCTTGGGAAGCGGGAGGGTCGCTTCTTCAGTTCTTC.

The chain is built from TRBV2 and TRBJ1-4, with 8 bases aligning to TRBD1. Germline loops: CDR1 SNHLY, CDR2 FYNNEI. The CDR3 contains 15 residues. The J segment lost 5 bases and the V segment lost 6 bases, leaving 8 bases of the junction unmatched. CDR3 amino acids: CASRRQGSRNEKLFF. DNA for the CDR3: TGTGCCAGCAGAAGACAGGGGTCACGAAATGAAAAACTGTTTTTT.

J is TRBJ2-5 and V is TRBV6-5, with 9 positions matching TRBD1. Germline loops: CDR1 MNHEY, CDR2 SVGAGI. The CDR3 contains 15 residues. Germline trimming cut 5 bases from V and 5 bases from J; bases unmatched to any gene: 9. CDR3 protein: CASSPRDRVWETQYF. For the CDR3, the DNA is TGTGCCAGCAGTCCCCGGGACAGGGTTTGGGAGACCCAGTACTTC.

This sequence joins TRBV5-1 and TRBJ2-7; TRBD2 agrees at 7 bases. This CDR3 is built from 15 residues. Germline V gene data show CDR1 as SGHRS and CDR2 as YFSETQ. V shed 2 bases, J shed 1 base, and the junction held 6 bases outside the gene matches. The CDR3 reads CASSLGLGGSYEQYF. Here the CDR3 DNA reads TGCGCCAGCAGCTTAGGACTAGGTGGGTCCTACGAGCAGTACTTC.

This clone came up a few times. The chain recombines TRBV19 with TRBJ2-7, with D perhaps matching TRBD2 (5 bases). CDR3 length: 14 residues. V was clipped by 4 bases and J by 0 bases, with 10 bases between them. Germline assignment: CDR1 LNHDA and CDR2 SQIVND (reference sequence). The chain's CDR3 is CASSTRGFSYEQYF. CDR3 bases: TGTGCCAGTAGTACGAGAGGGTTCTCCTACGAGCAGTACTTC.

This clone has more than one count but fewer than ten. The chain combines TRBV5-4 with TRBJ2-1; D call uncertain. The CDR3 is 15 amino acids. Trimming took off 3 bases at V and 8 bases at J, with 18 bases between the two ends. The germline gives CDR1 SGHNT, CDR2 YYREEE (reference sequence). The CDR3 DNA sequence: TGTGCCAGCAGCTCCCGGGTCTCCCTAACGCATGAGCAGTTCTTC. Its protein is CASSSRVSLTHEQFF.

The chain combines TRBV11-2 with TRBJ2-1; TRBD2 matches 11 bases. This CDR3 comprises 15 residues. Germline-derived CDR1 and CDR2 are SGHAT and FQNNGV. V shed 5 bases, J shed 6 bases, and the junction held 6 bases outside the gene matches. The chain's CDR3 is CASSLALAGGNEQFF. The DNA for the CDR3 is TGTGCCAGCAGCCTCGCCCTAGCGGGAGGCAATGAGCAGTTCTTC.